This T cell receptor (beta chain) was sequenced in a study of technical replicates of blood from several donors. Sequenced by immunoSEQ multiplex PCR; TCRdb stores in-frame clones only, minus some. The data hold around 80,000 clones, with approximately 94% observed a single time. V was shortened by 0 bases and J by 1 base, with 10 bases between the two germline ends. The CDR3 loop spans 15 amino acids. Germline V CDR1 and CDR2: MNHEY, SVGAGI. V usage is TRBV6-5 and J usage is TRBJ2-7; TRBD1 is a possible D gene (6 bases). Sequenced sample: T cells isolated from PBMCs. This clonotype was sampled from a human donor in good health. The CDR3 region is CASSYSGTLSYEQYF. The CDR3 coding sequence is TGTGCCAGCAGTTACTCCGGGACACTTTCCTACGAGCAGTACTTC.